These T cell receptor beta chains were read from a single sample in a study of early T cells in non-severe SARS-CoV-2 infection. Via MiXCR, TCRdb re-called the 5' RACE reads, giving one row per CDR3 protein. The sample contains nearly 95,000 distinct CDR3 sequences, approximately 17% of which appear only once. The source material was whole blood, sampled at baseline. The source is an adult who was a healthcare worker with PCR-confirmed SARS-CoV-2 infection or an uninfected control (not recorded which). CDR3s include the opening cysteine and the closing phenylalanine or tryptophan. D genes are given only for firm matches. Some rows mark clone size as missing; the rest say once, few, many or name a class of expanded clone.

v_call,clone_size,d_call,j_call,cdr3_nt,cdr3_aa
TRBV12-3/TRBV12-4,.,.,TRBJ1-5,TGTGCCAGCAGTTTCGGTCTAAGGGGGCCCCAGCATTTT,CASSFGLRGPQHF
TRBV18,many,.,TRBJ2-3,TGTGCCAGCTCACCCACGGACGGTAGCACAGATACGCAGTATTTT,CASSPTDGSTDTQYF
TRBV28,.,.,TRBJ2-4,TGTGCCACCGCCGGATTTGGCATTCAGTACTTC,CATAGFGIQYF
TRBV20-1,many,TRBD1,TRBJ1-6,TGCAGTGTTAAGCCTCCGGGACAGAGAAATTCACCCCTCCACTTT,CSVKPPGQRNSPLHF
TRBV6-6,.,.,TRBJ1-2,TGTGCCAGCAGTTACGTTTTGACAGCCCTCTCCTATGGCTACACCTTC,CASSYVLTALSYGYTF
TRBV20-1,few,.,TRBJ1-6,TGCAGTGCTCCATTCCGGGACATTCAAAATTCACCCCTCCACTTT,CSAPFRDIQNSPLHF
TRBV7-8,few,.,TRBJ2-3,TGTGCCAGCAGCTTAGGGGGGTGGGCAGATACGCAGTATTTT,CASSLGGWADTQYF
TRBV7-2,.,.,TRBJ2-7,TGTGCCAGCAGCACACTAGCTTATGGGTATAAGCTCGAGCAGTACTTC,CASSTLAYGYKLEQYF
TRBV7-3,.,TRBD2,TRBJ2-1,TGTGCCAGCAGCTTAAACCCAGCGGGAGACAATGAGCAGTTCTTC,CASSLNPAGDNEQFF
TRBV7-9,few,.,TRBJ2-1,TGTGCCAGCACCGCCCGAATCCCAAACCCTAATGAGCAGTTCTTC,CASTARIPNPNEQFF
TRBV5-1,once,TRBD1,TRBJ1-6,TGCGCCAGCAGCTTGGACCCCCACGGACAGGCGGATAATTCACCCCTCCACTTT,CASSLDPHGQADNSPLHF
TRBV21-1,many,.,TRBJ2-7,TGTGCCAGCAGCAAAGCCATACACCGGCTAATCCCCTACGAGCAGTACTTC,CASSKAIHRLIPYEQYF
TRBV20-1,few,.,TRBJ2-7,TGCAGTGCTAGTCCCGGGACACTTGTCTACGAGCAGTACTTC,CSASPGTLVYEQYF
TRBV18,.,TRBD1,TRBJ2-2,TGTGCCAGCTCACAGGACAGGCAGAACACCGGGGAGCTGTTTTTT,CASSQDRQNTGELFF
TRBV12-3/TRBV12-4,many,TRBD2,TRBJ2-3,TGTGCCAGCAGTCCACCCGGGGCTACGCTAGCGGCTAACACAGATACGCAGTATTTT,CASSPPGATLAANTDTQYF
TRBV11-3,few,TRBD1,TRBJ2-1,TGTGCCAGCAGCCCCGGGGCCGGACAGGGGAGCGATGAGCAGTTCTTC,CASSPGAGQGSDEQFF
TRBV10-3,few,TRBD1,TRBJ1-2,TGTGCCATCGATAGAGGGACAGGGGGCTACGGCTACACCTTC,CAIDRGTGGYGYTF
TRBV4-3,few,.,TRBJ1-5,TGCGCCAGCAGCCAGGGATCGTGGGTGGCTAGCAATCAGCCCCAGCATTTT,CASSQGSWVASNQPQHF
TRBV11-2,many,TRBD2,TRBJ2-1,TGTGCCAGCAGCTTAGAGCCTAGCGGGGCCTACAATGAGCAGTTCTTC,CASSLEPSGAYNEQFF
TRBV12-3/TRBV12-4,.,.,TRBJ2-2,TGTGCCAGCAGTTTAGCGCTCGGGGACACCGGGGAGCTGTTTTTT,CASSLALGDTGELFF
TRBV20-1,few,.,TRBJ1-1,TGCAGTGCTCGTCGGGACATGAACACTGAAGCTTTCTTT,CSARRDMNTEAFF
TRBV3-1,few,.,TRBJ1-2,TGTGCCAGCAGCCAAGGAGTCGGACCCAACTATGGCTACACCTTC,CASSQGVGPNYGYTF
TRBV6-2/TRBV6-3,few,.,TRBJ1-2,TGTGCCAGCAGTAATCAGTATGGCTACACCTTC,CASSNQYGYTF
TRBV6-5,few,.,TRBJ2-2,TGTGCCAGCAGTTCCGACAGGCCTCTCGTCACCGGGGAGCTGTTTTTT,CASSSDRPLVTGELFF
TRBV5-1,.,.,TRBJ2-3,TGCGCCAGCAGCCGCAATTGGGCCCAGCAAGATACGCAGTATTTT,CASSRNWAQQDTQYF
TRBV20-1,once,.,TRBJ1-2,TGCAGTGCTAGGAACTATGGCTACACCTTC,CSARNYGYTF
TRBV20-1,.,.,TRBJ2-1,TGCAGTGCTCCCACCCCCTTTCAAGGACCCTCCTTCTTC,CSAPTPFQGPSFF
TRBV7-6,few,TRBD1,TRBJ2-5,TGTGCCAGCAGCCTACTGACAGGGGGCGCCGGAGAGACCCAGTACTTC,CASSLLTGGAGETQYF
TRBV28,.,.,TRBJ2-5,TGTGCCAGCAGTTCCAGGAAAGAGACCCAGTACTTC,CASSSRKETQYF
TRBV27,few,.,TRBJ2-1,TGTGCCAGCAGTCTCCACCACGGGCCCTACAATGAGCAGTTCTTC,CASSLHHGPYNEQFF